Each of the 28 T cell receptor beta chains below was sequenced from the same sample in a study of patients and donors after allogeneic stem cell transplantation. TCRdb independently ran MiXCR on the RT-PCR reads; one entry per CDR3 protein. The sample yields about 230,000 distinct CDR3 sequences, roughly 14% seen once. The sequenced sample was blood, either unsorted or a sorted T cell fraction (not recorded which). Receptors were obtained from a human donor who was either an allogeneic HSCT recipient or a stem cell or donor lymphocyte infusion donor (not recorded which). It is not recorded whose cells these are; they may come from a transplant donor.

This rearrangement joins TRBV20-1 to TRBJ1-5; 7 positions match TRBD1. The CDR3 length is 16 residues. The germline CDR1 and CDR2 sequences are DFQATT and SNEGSKA (reference sequence). V gave up 4 bases and J gave up 7 bases; unmatched junction bases: 16. The CDR3 DNA is TGCAGTGCTATTCAACAGGACAGGTGGGCTGGCCAGCCCCAGCATTTT. Encoded protein: CSAIQQDRWAGQPQHF.

In its sample, this clonotype was seen a few times. This chain uses TRBV5-1 with TRBJ2-7, with 7 bases lining up with TRBD1. The CDR3 is 14 amino acids. J lost 2 bases, V lost 7 bases, and 9 bases had no gene match. CDR1 and CDR2 (germline): SGHRS, YFSETQ. CDR3 region: CASQGDVSPYEQYF. CDR3 nucleotide sequence: TGCGCCAGCCAGGGGGACGTTTCGCCCTACGAGCAGTACTTC.

This clonotype came up a few times. The CDR3 DNA reads TGTGCCAGCAGCCAGCAGGGGGGAGATACGCAGTATTTT. Residues: CASSQQGGDTQYF. The rearrangement uses TRBV4-2 and TRBJ2-3; a possible D gene is TRBD1 (7 bases). Trimming shortened V by 3 bases and J by 5 bases, and 9 bases separated the two germline ends. Germline lookup yields CDR1 LGHNA and CDR2 YNFKEQ. This CDR3 has 13 residues.

This rearrangement joins TRBV14 to TRBJ2-7, with D perhaps TRBD1 (5 bases). The CDR3 is made up of 15 amino acids. Trimming cost V 0 bases and J 3 bases, with 12 bases left between them. The germline V gene encodes CDR1 SGHDN and CDR2 FVKESK. CDR3 loop: CASSQDPGFLYEQYF. The CDR3 nucleotides read TGTGCCAGCAGCCAAGATCCAGGGTTCCTCTACGAGCAGTACTTC.

The sample holds many counts of this clonotype. This chain links TRBV20-1 with TRBJ2-5; D is unclear. Per germline, CDR1 DFQATT and CDR2 SNEGSKA (reference sequence). The ends were cut back, 1 base at V and 4 bases at J, with 13 bases in the middle. The CDR3 has 14 amino acids. The CDR3 DNA reads TGCAGTGCTAGAGTGCCGACCAGAGGAGAGACCCAGTACTTC. As protein: CSARVPTRGETQYF.

V gene TRBV5-1 combines with J gene TRBJ1-2; 7 bases fit TRBD1. The CDR3 extends over 14 amino acids. The J segment lost 8 bases and the V segment lost 0 bases, leaving 7 bases of the junction unmatched. The germline V gene has CDR1 SGHRS and CDR2 YFSETQ. CDR3: CASSLGTGPGGYTF. CDR3 DNA: TGCGCCAGCAGCTTGGGGACAGGCCCAGGGGGCTACACCTTC.

The chain uses TRBV30 and TRBJ1-5; no clear D gene. Germline values: CDR1 GTSNPN, CDR2 SVGIG (reference sequence). CDR3 length: 14 amino acids. V lost 3 bases to trimming and J lost 3 bases, with 12 bases between them. This CDR3 reads CAWRNPGDNQPQHF. The CDR3 DNA reads TGTGCCTGGAGGAATCCGGGAGACAATCAGCCCCAGCATTTT.

This clonotype was found a few times. The rearrangement links TRBV9 to TRBJ1-4, with a possible D match to TRBD1 (5 bases). CDR1 is SGDLS and CDR2 is YYNGEE in the germline V gene. CDR3 length equals 16 residues. V was clipped by 3 bases and J by 2 bases, with 14 bases between them. The CDR3 here is CASSGGRRDTNEKLFF. The CDR3 nucleotides are TGTGCCAGCAGCGGGGGACGGAGGGATACTAATGAAAAACTGTTTTTT.

The chain couples TRBV5-5 to TRBJ1-5, with D uncertain. CDR1 is SGHKS and CDR2 is YYEKEE in the germline V gene (reference sequence). V lost 4 bases to trimming and J lost 4 bases, with 15 bases between them. The CDR3 length is 15 residues. The CDR3 reads CASSEGWVSNQPQHF. For the CDR3, the DNA is TGTGCCAGCAGCGAGGGTTGGGTGTCGAATCAGCCCCAGCATTTT.

The J gene is TRBJ1-2, the V gene TRBV5-4, with TRBD1 matching 10 bases. The J segment lost 8 bases and the V segment lost 4 bases, leaving 11 bases of the junction unmatched. CDR3 length equals 15 residues. Looked up from germline, CDR1 is SGHNT and CDR2 is YYREEE (reference sequence). The CDR3 region is CASSPDRGTPGGYTF. The CDR3 nucleotides read TGTGCCAGCAGCCCGGACAGGGGGACTCCCGGAGGCTACACCTTC.

In its sample, this clonotype was seen a few times. J is TRBJ2-5 and V is TRBV13; 10 bases fit TRBD1. The CDR3 length is 14 residues. J lost 5 bases, V lost 5 bases, and 5 bases had no gene match. Germline CDR1 reads PRHDT; CDR2 reads FYEKMQ (reference sequence). CDR3 sequence (DNA): TGTGCCAGCAGCAAGACAGGGGGCGGGGAGACCCAGTACTTC. It is translated as CASSKTGGGETQYF.

The chain combines TRBV19 with TRBJ1-2, with D possibly being TRBD1 (6 bases). CDR3 length equals 14 residues. Per the germline V gene, CDR1 is LNHDA and CDR2 is SQIVND (reference sequence). Trimming pared 6 bases from V and 1 base from J, leaving 12 bases between. The CDR3 loop is CASRYRDNNYGYTF. In nucleotides, the CDR3 is TGTGCCAGTAGGTACAGGGATAATAACTATGGCTACACCTTC.

This clonotype was recorded at least ten times. This chain links TRBV5-1 with TRBJ2-5; 7 bases match TRBD1. J lost 3 bases, V lost 0 bases, and 5 bases had no gene match. The CDR3 extends over 15 amino acids. Germline V gives CDR1 SGHRS, CDR2 YFSETQ. CDR3 amino acids: CASSLVGTAKETQYF. The CDR3 DNA reads TGCGCCAGCAGCTTGGTCGGGACAGCTAAAGAGACCCAGTACTTC.

The chain couples TRBV10-3 to TRBJ2-3, with 12 bases matching TRBD2. The CDR3 loop spans 17 amino acids. Germline V gene sequence: CDR1 ENHRY, CDR2 SYGVKD. With V trimmed by 5 bases and J by 4 bases, 10 bases remained unmatched. The CDR3 sequence is CAISSPSGGAEADTQYF. CDR3 DNA sequence: TGTGCCATCAGTAGCCCTAGCGGGGGGGCGGAGGCAGATACGCAGTATTTT.

This clonotype was recorded many times. The V and J genes are TRBV5-1 and TRBJ2-3, with D possibly TRBD2 on 6 matching bases. With 6 bases removed from V and 3 bases from J, the gap between germline ends came to 14 bases. The CDR3 runs 14 residues. Germline-derived CDR1 and CDR2 are SGHRS and YFSETQ. As DNA, the CDR3 is TGCGCCAGCAATCGTGGGAGCGGGACAGATACGCAGTATTTT. Translated: CASNRGSGTDTQYF.

In its sample, this clonotype was seen a few times. CDR3 DNA: TGTGCCGCCTCGATAGGGGAAGATACGCAGTATTTT. Its protein is CAASIGEDTQYF. The chain uses TRBV24-1 and TRBJ2-3, with a weak D call TRBD1 (5 bases). The CDR3 contains 12 residues. V was pared by 12 bases and J by 5 bases, with 14 bases between. Germline lookup yields CDR1 KGHDR and CDR2 SFDVKD.

The table lists this clonotype with a few counts. The chain recombines TRBV20-1 with TRBJ1-2; no clear D. Germline values: CDR1 DFQATT, CDR2 SNEGSKA (reference sequence). V gave up 0 bases and J gave up 1 base, with 9 bases separating them. This CDR3 has 14 residues. The CDR3 spells CSARDTSGNYGYTF. The CDR3, as DNA: TGCAGTGCTAGAGATACCTCGGGTAACTATGGCTACACCTTC.

This sequence joins TRBV5-4 and TRBJ2-1, with D possibly TRBD2 on 6 matching bases. The CDR3 loop spans 13 amino acids. V lost 5 bases, J lost 8 bases, and 14 bases lay in between. Germline V gives CDR1 SGHNT, CDR2 YYREEE (reference sequence). This CDR3 reads CASRLMGLDEQFF. The CDR3 coding sequence is TGTGCCAGCAGACTCATGGGACTCGATGAGCAGTTCTTC.

The CDR3 DNA reads as TGTGCCAGCAGGCCGCCGGGACAGGGGTCATATGGCTACACCTTC. Translated: CASRPPGQGSYGYTF. The chain links TRBV28 to TRBJ1-2, with TRBD1 matching over 10 bases. The germline V gene has CDR1 MDHEN and CDR2 SYDVKM. V lost 6 bases to trimming and J lost 5 bases; unmatched junction nucleotides: 9. CDR3 length: 15 residues.

This clonotype has a count of ten or more. The genes are TRBV29-1 and TRBJ2-5; 8 nucleotides align to TRBD2. With 6 bases clipped from V and 5 bases from J, the junction kept 5 bases outside the gene matches. The CDR3 has 12 amino acids. Germline assignment: CDR1 SQVTM and CDR2 ANQGSEA. The CDR3 sequence: CSVGGALETQYF. Written as DNA, the CDR3 is TGCAGCGTCGGGGGGGCATTGGAGACCCAGTACTTC.

This clonotype appeared many times. CDR3 nucleotides: TGTGCCAGCAGTTTAGGAGCAGCGGGCTGGAGAGAGACCCAGTACTTC. Protein: CASSLGAAGWRETQYF. The chain recombines TRBV12-3 or TRBV12-4 with TRBJ2-5, with a tentative D call TRBD2 (6 bases). The CDR3 is 16 amino acids. The ends were cut back, 1 base at V and 4 bases at J, with 16 bases in the middle.

J is TRBJ1-2 and V is TRBV6-5; D is unresolved. The germline V and J ends were trimmed by 0 bases and 4 bases, with 6 bases remaining between them. Germline CDR1 reads MNHEY; CDR2 reads SVGAGI. The CDR3 spans 13 residues. The CDR3 protein is CASSYSRSYGYTF. The CDR3 nucleotides are TGTGCCAGCAGTTACTCCAGAAGCTATGGCTACACCTTC.

This clonotype was detected a few times. The chain carries TRBV20-1 and TRBJ2-1, with D perhaps given as TRBD1 or TRBD2 (6 bases each). The V end lost 0 bases, the J end lost 7 bases, and 16 bases lay between the germline ends. Germline loops: CDR1 DFQATT, CDR2 SNEGSKA (reference sequence). The CDR3 runs to 15 residues. The CDR3 region has the DNA TGCAGTGCTAGAGATCTGGCGGGGACACAAAATGAGCAGTTCTTC. Translating gives CSARDLAGTQNEQFF.

This clonotype was counted between two and nine times. The V and J genes are TRBV20-1 and TRBJ2-1; D unclear. Germline assignment: CDR1 DFQATT and CDR2 SNEGSKA (reference sequence). Trimming stripped 5 bases from V and 2 bases from J, with 16 bases between. The CDR3 runs to 15 residues. CDR3 sequence: CSAGNGNPPYNEQFF. The CDR3 coding sequence is TGCAGTGCTGGAAATGGGAATCCCCCCTACAATGAGCAGTTCTTC.

This clonotype was detected only a few times. The chain combines TRBV6-5 with TRBJ2-3, with 7 bases aligning to TRBD1. With 4 bases clipped from V and 3 bases from J, the junction kept 7 bases outside the gene matches. Germline loops: CDR1 MNHEY, CDR2 SVGAGI. CDR3 length equals 15 residues. The DNA of the CDR3 is TGTGCCAGCAGTTTCCTAGGGGGCGGGACAGATACGCAGTATTTT. Protein product: CASSFLGGGTDTQYF.

This clonotype was detected a few times. J is TRBJ1-2 and V is TRBV6-1; the D gene is possibly TRBD1 (5 bases). Trimming took 5 bases from V and 4 from J, leaving 14 bases between them. Germline V gene data show CDR1 as MNHNS and CDR2 as SASEGT. The CDR3 runs 14 residues. The CDR3 coding sequence is TGTGCCAGCAGTCCATCCGGGGCCCTCTATGGCTACACCTTC. This sequence encodes CASSPSGALYGYTF.

Many counts were recorded for this clonotype. The J gene is TRBJ2-7, the V gene TRBV29-1; D is unclear. V lost 6 bases and J 5 bases, leaving 14 bases between the germline ends. The germline V gene encodes CDR1 SQVTM and CDR2 ANQGSEA. This CDR3 is 12 amino acids long. CDR3 sequence (DNA): TGCAGCGTCGCCATACGGAACCACGAGCAGTACTTC. As protein: CSVAIRNHEQYF.

The gene calls are TRBV9 and TRBJ2-7; TRBD1 matches at 9 bases. With 4 bases clipped from V and 0 bases from J, the junction kept 8 bases outside the gene matches. Germline V CDR1 and CDR2: SGDLS, YYNGEE. The length of the CDR3 is 16 residues. This chain's CDR3 is CASSSQIQGASYEQYF. CDR3 sequence (DNA): TGTGCCAGCAGCTCACAGATACAGGGGGCCTCCTACGAGCAGTACTTC.